This is a list of T cell receptor beta chains from one sample in a study of blood T cell repertoires in COVID-19. Clones were read by immunoSEQ multiplex PCR, and TCRdb kept only the in-frame ones, dropping some. The repertoire holds 75,000 to 100,000 clones, with approximately 81% as singletons. The specimen sequenced was peripheral blood. Receptor source: a woman over 75 with acute or convalescent COVID-19. CDR3s include the opening cysteine and the closing phenylalanine or tryptophan. D genes are given only for firm matches. Size is omitted from some rows. Given values are once, few, many or a class for expanded clones.

cdr3_aa cdr3_nt clone_size d_call j_call v_call
CASSYDRYNEQFF TGTGCCAGCAGTTACGACAGATACAATGAGCAGTTCTTC - - TRBJ2-1 TRBV7-2
CASSRGGASNEKLFF TGTGCCAGCAGCCGGGGGGGGGCGTCTAATGAAAAACTGTTTTTT - - TRBJ1-4 TRBV5-4
CASRTGGYGYTF TGTGCCAGCAGGACAGGGGGCTATGGCTACACCTTC - TRBD1 TRBJ1-2 TRBV6-5
CSVEDLSRHGNYGYTF TGCAGCGTTGAAGATTTAAGTCGTCACGGTAACTATGGCTACACCTTC - - TRBJ1-2 TRBV29-1
CATCRDTNEKLFF TGTGCCACCTGCCGGGACACAAATGAAAAACTGTTTTTT - - TRBJ1-4 TRBV2
CASSRDTTGQAFF TGTGCCAGCAGCCGAGATACTACAGGGCAAGCTTTCTTT - - TRBJ1-1 TRBV7-8
CASSQEQGYNYGYTF TGTGCCAGCAGCCAGGAACAGGGCTATAACTATGGCTACACCTTC - - TRBJ1-2 TRBV14
CASRPGQGVQPQHF TGTGCCAGCAGACCGGGACAGGGGGTGCAGCCCCAGCATTTT - TRBD1 TRBJ1-5 TRBV6-5
CATSDSAGTDSLRNYGYTF TGTGCCACCAGTGATTCGGCCGGGACAGACTCTCTGAGGAACTATGGCTACACCTTC - TRBD1 TRBJ1-2 TRBV24-1
CASSHPVGRGTGELFF TGTGCCAGCAGCCACCCGGTAGGGCGGGGCACCGGGGAGCTGTTTTTT - - TRBJ2-2 TRBV11-2
CASSYRTAYNEQFF TGTGCCAGCAGTTACCGCACGGCCTACAATGAGCAGTTCTTC - - TRBJ2-1 TRBV6-5
CASSSRTSALGQFF TGTGCCAGCAGCAGTAGGACTAGCGCTTTGGGGCAGTTCTTC - TRBD2 TRBJ2-1 TRBV3-1/TRBV3-2
CASSVEAGRNEQYF TGTGCCAGCAGCGTAGAGGCAGGGCGGAACGAGCAGTACTTC - - TRBJ2-7 TRBV9
CASSFSGDRGYEQYF TGTGCCAGCAGCTTCAGCGGGGACAGGGGCTACGAGCAGTACTTC - TRBD1 TRBJ2-7 TRBV7-8
CAISEGGQGNYGYTF TGTGCCATCAGTGAGGGGGGACAGGGCAACTATGGCTACACCTTC few TRBD1 TRBJ1-2 TRBV10-3
CASRRQGAGELFF TGTGCCAGCAGAAGACAGGGGGCTGGGGAGCTGTTTTTT - TRBD1 TRBJ2-2 TRBV2
CAISEIAGGTDTQYF TGTGCCATCAGTGAGATAGCGGGAGGGACAGATACGCAGTATTTT - TRBD2 TRBJ2-3 TRBV10-3
CASRPRGEVEIREQYF TGTGCCAGCAGGCCCCGCGGAGAGGTGGAGATCCGGGAGCAGTACTTC - - TRBJ2-7 TRBV6-6
CASSLPTPEWQYF TGTGCCAGCAGTTTACCGACTCCGGAGTGGCAGTACTTC few - TRBJ2-7 TRBV27
CASSLARGESIEQYF TGTGCCAGCAGCTTGGCACGGGGAGAATCGATCGAGCAGTACTTC - - TRBJ2-7 TRBV5-4
CATSRDRGSGGTEAFF TGTGCCACCAGCAGAGATAGGGGTTCCGGAGGGACTGAAGCTTTCTTT - - TRBJ1-1 TRBV15
CASSLWTGRYYEQYF TGTGCCAGCAGCTTATGGACAGGGAGGTACTACGAGCAGTACTTC - - TRBJ2-7 TRBV12-1
CASSPDRGSSEKLFF TGTGCCAGCAGTCCCGACAGGGGGAGTAGTGAAAAACTGTTTTTT few TRBD1 TRBJ1-4 TRBV9
CSARRRDTQYF TGCAGTGCTAGACGTCGGGATACGCAGTATTTT - - TRBJ2-3 TRBV20-1
CASSPRLAGLNTGELFF TGTGCCAGCAGCCCCCGACTAGCGGGTTTGAACACCGGGGAGCTGTTTTTT - TRBD2 TRBJ2-2 TRBV9
CATRDRVYEKLFF TGTGCCACCCGGGACAGGGTTTATGAAAAACTGTTTTTT - TRBD1 TRBJ1-4 TRBV28
CASSGISGGDGTDTQYF TGTGCCAGTAGTGGGATTAGCGGGGGGGATGGCACAGATACGCAGTATTTT - TRBD2 TRBJ2-3 TRBV19
CASSSDSYEQYF TGTGCCAGCTCATCGGACAGCTACGAGCAGTACTTC - - TRBJ2-7 TRBV18
CASSVGQGTEAFF TGCGCCAGCAGCGTGGGACAGGGAACTGAAGCTTTCTTT - TRBD1 TRBJ1-1 TRBV5-1
CASRRSMNTEAFF TGTGCCAGCCGGAGAAGTATGAACACTGAAGCTTTCTTT - - TRBJ1-1 TRBV6-5
CASSMGAHQHF TGTGCCAGTAGTATGGGGGCCCACCAGCATTTT - - TRBJ1-5 TRBV19
CATTEGQSLEAFF TGTGCCACCACCGAGGGACAGTCCCTTGAAGCTTTCTTT - TRBD1 TRBJ1-1 TRBV28
CASSPYLGGQYF TGTGCCAGCAGCCCCTACTTGGGGGGCCAGTACTTC - - TRBJ2-5 TRBV7-2
CASSYGTANYGYTF TGTGCCAGCAGTTACGGGACAGCTAACTATGGCTACACCTTC few TRBD1 TRBJ1-2 TRBV6-6
CASSDGQGNQPQHF TGTGCCAGCAGTGACGGACAGGGCAATCAGCCCCAGCATTTT - TRBD1 TRBJ1-5 TRBV6-1
CASSAGGGSYGYTF TGTGCCAGCAGCGCAGGCGGGGGTTCCTATGGCTACACCTTC - - TRBJ1-2 TRBV5-6
CASSRMGVGALSSYNEQFF TGCGCCAGCAGCCGAATGGGGGTGGGGGCCCTAAGCTCCTACAATGAGCAGTTCTTC - - TRBJ2-1 TRBV4-3
CAISAYSEVNSPLHF TGTGCCATCAGTGCTTATTCAGAAGTTAATTCACCCCTCCACTTT - - TRBJ1-6 TRBV10-3
CASRGSGGGTDTQYF TGTGCCAGCAGGGGGAGTGGGGGGGGCACAGATACGCAGTATTTT few TRBD2 TRBJ2-3 TRBV28
CASSRGTGATGELFF TGCGCCAGCAGCAGGGGGACAGGAGCCACCGGGGAGCTGTTTTTT - TRBD1 TRBJ2-2 TRBV5-1
CASSAGKSGGYTF TGTGCCAGCAGTGCTGGGAAATCGGGGGGCTACACCTTC - - TRBJ1-2 TRBV2
CAGRSGAGVNEQFF TGTGCCGGACGGAGCGGGGCCGGCGTAAATGAGCAGTTCTTC - TRBD2 TRBJ2-1 TRBV6-5